Listed below are T cell receptor beta chains from one sample, sequenced in a study of T-cell reconstitution after alpha-beta-depleted transplantation in children. TCRdb re-called the PCR reads through MiXCR, storing one row per CDR3 protein. The top ten hold under 6% of the sample, which has some 830,000 distinct CDR3 sequences, roughly 15% seen once. The sequenced sample was PBMCs, mostly from graft donor cells, obtained 360 days after TCRalphabeta/CD19-depleted stem cell transplant. The source of these receptors is a male patient aged 10 to 17 who had a stem cell transplant for acute lymphoblastic leukemia, so the T cells may come from the graft donor. Each CDR3 is given with its conserved first and last residue. A D gene is named only where the DNA matches it firmly. The size of a clone is reported for some rows only, either as once, few or many, or as a class for expanded clones.

V gene: TRBV3-1; J gene: TRBJ2-5; clone size: many; D gene: -; CDR3 DNA: TGTGCCAGCAGCCCCGGGATCGCGGAGACCCAGTACTTC; CDR3 protein: CASSPGIAETQYF
V gene: TRBV12-3/TRBV12-4; J gene: TRBJ2-5; clone size: -; D gene: -; CDR3 DNA: TGTGCCAGCACCCCAGGGGCACAAGAGACCCAGTACTTC; CDR3 protein: CASTPGAQETQYF
V gene: TRBV12-3/TRBV12-4; J gene: TRBJ1-1; clone size: -; D gene: -; CDR3 DNA: TGTGCCAGCAGTTTAGGAGGGGTTTGGGCTGAAGCTTTCTTT; CDR3 protein: CASSLGGVWAEAFF
V gene: TRBV7-8; J gene: TRBJ2-3; clone size: -; D gene: -; CDR3 DNA: TGTGCCAGCAGCTTAGTATTTTGGGAAAGGACAGATACGCAGTATTTT; CDR3 protein: CASSLVFWERTDTQYF
V gene: TRBV24-1; J gene: TRBJ2-1; clone size: few; D gene: -; CDR3 DNA: TGTGCCACCAGTGACCAGGGACGGGCGTCGGAGCAGTTCTTC; CDR3 protein: CATSDQGRASEQFF
V gene: TRBV6-1; J gene: TRBJ2-7; clone size: few; D gene: -; CDR3 DNA: TGTGCCAGCAGCCTAAAGGGCCCACGGGAGATCTCCCTCTACGAGCAGTACTTC; CDR3 protein: CASSLKGPREISLYEQYF
V gene: TRBV29-1; J gene: TRBJ1-1; clone size: -; D gene: -; CDR3 DNA: TGCAGCGTTGAAGTTCAGTTGAACACTGAAGCTTTCTTT; CDR3 protein: CSVEVQLNTEAFF
V gene: TRBV7-9; J gene: TRBJ1-3; clone size: few; D gene: -; CDR3 DNA: TGTGCCAGCAGACCCCTATCACTCTCTGGAAACACCATATATTTT; CDR3 protein: CASRPLSLSGNTIYF
V gene: TRBV5-1; J gene: TRBJ1-4; clone size: -; D gene: -; CDR3 DNA: TGCGCCAGCAGCTACCGGGGGCGACTGTTTTTT; CDR3 protein: CASSYRGRLFF
V gene: TRBV5-1; J gene: TRBJ2-4; clone size: -; D gene: -; CDR3 DNA: TGCGCCAGCAGCCTAGGACAGAACCTAGCCAAAAACATTCAGTACTTC; CDR3 protein: CASSLGQNLAKNIQYF
V gene: TRBV7-2; J gene: TRBJ1-6; clone size: -; D gene: TRBD1; CDR3 DNA: TGTGCCAGCAGGAGGGACAGGTGGAGCTCCTATAATTCACCCCTCCACTTT; CDR3 protein: CASRRDRWSSYNSPLHF
V gene: TRBV15; J gene: TRBJ2-7; clone size: -; D gene: -; CDR3 DNA: TGTGCCACCAGCAGAGTTGAGCTTAGCGGAAGCTCCTACGAGCAGTACTTC; CDR3 protein: CATSRVELSGSSYEQYF
V gene: TRBV5-1; J gene: TRBJ1-4; clone size: few; D gene: -; CDR3 DNA: TGCGCCAGCAGCTTGACGGCCGGACCAACTAATGAAAAACTGTTTTTT; CDR3 protein: CASSLTAGPTNEKLFF
V gene: TRBV7-3; J gene: TRBJ2-1; clone size: -; D gene: TRBD2; CDR3 DNA: TGTGCCAGCAGCCCCGTGGGACTAGCGGGAGACACACCTTACAATGAGCAGTTCTTC; CDR3 protein: CASSPVGLAGDTPYNEQFF
V gene: TRBV29-1; J gene: TRBJ2-1; clone size: -; D gene: -; CDR3 DNA: TGCAGCGTTGAACCCCGGGTCAATGAGCAGTTCTTC; CDR3 protein: CSVEPRVNEQFF
V gene: TRBV28; J gene: TRBJ2-3; clone size: -; D gene: TRBD1; CDR3 DNA: TGTGCCAGCAGTTTTCCACAGGGGTTAAGCCGCACAGATACGCAGTATTTT; CDR3 protein: CASSFPQGLSRTDTQYF
V gene: TRBV12-3/TRBV12-4; J gene: TRBJ1-2; clone size: -; D gene: -; CDR3 DNA: TGTGCCAGCAGTTTGCGGGTCTTGGAGGCGGTTGGCTACACCTTC; CDR3 protein: CASSLRVLEAVGYTF
V gene: TRBV5-1; J gene: TRBJ2-7; clone size: few; D gene: -; CDR3 DNA: TGCGCCAGCAGCGACGGCCTCTACGAGCAGTACTTC; CDR3 protein: CASSDGLYEQYF
V gene: TRBV29-1; J gene: TRBJ1-2; clone size: few; D gene: TRBD1; CDR3 DNA: TGCAGCGTTGAAGATCGAGGGGACAGCTATGGCTACACCTTC; CDR3 protein: CSVEDRGDSYGYTF
V gene: TRBV5-1; J gene: TRBJ2-1; clone size: once; D gene: TRBD2; CDR3 DNA: TGCGCCAGCAGCCCGTCTTTGCGGGAGGATGAGCAGTTCTTC; CDR3 protein: CASSPSLREDEQFF
V gene: TRBV7-9; J gene: TRBJ2-5; clone size: many; D gene: -; CDR3 DNA: TGTGCCAGCAGTTTATGGGGGACCCAGTACTTC; CDR3 protein: CASSLWGTQYF
V gene: TRBV5-1; J gene: TRBJ2-2; clone size: -; D gene: -; CDR3 DNA: TGCGCCAGCAGCTCGGCAGGGGGGACGAACACCGGGGAGCTGTTTTTT; CDR3 protein: CASSSAGGTNTGELFF
V gene: TRBV29-1; J gene: TRBJ2-5; clone size: many; D gene: -; CDR3 DNA: TGCAGCGGACAGAACCCGGGGGCCAAGAGGACCCAGTACTTC; CDR3 protein: CSGQNPGAKRTQYF
V gene: TRBV9; J gene: TRBJ2-1; clone size: few; D gene: -; CDR3 DNA: TGTGCCAGCAGCGGTAGGGGGGGAAGGTCCTACAATGAGCAGTTCTTC; CDR3 protein: CASSGRGGRSYNEQFF
V gene: TRBV27; J gene: TRBJ2-7; clone size: few; D gene: TRBD1; CDR3 DNA: TGTGCCAGCGCCATTCGACCGGGACAGGGACCCTACGAGCAGTACTTC; CDR3 protein: CASAIRPGQGPYEQYF
V gene: TRBV2; J gene: TRBJ2-7; clone size: -; D gene: TRBD1; CDR3 DNA: TGTGCCAGCAGAGCTACGGGACAGGGATCAGACGAGCAGTACTTC; CDR3 protein: CASRATGQGSDEQYF
V gene: TRBV5-8; J gene: TRBJ2-5; clone size: many; D gene: -; CDR3 DNA: TGTGCCAGCAGCTTGGCCACACTCAGTCGGGAGACCCAGTACTTC; CDR3 protein: CASSLATLSRETQYF
V gene: TRBV4-2; J gene: TRBJ2-7; clone size: -; D gene: -; CDR3 DNA: TGTGCCAGCAGCCGCGGCTGGACGTACTCCTACGAGCAGTACTTC; CDR3 protein: CASSRGWTYSYEQYF
V gene: TRBV5-5; J gene: TRBJ2-5; clone size: few; D gene: -; CDR3 DNA: TGTGCCAGCAGCTTGGAAGTGGGGACGAGGACAGAGACCCAGTACTTC; CDR3 protein: CASSLEVGTRTETQYF
V gene: TRBV9; J gene: TRBJ2-1; clone size: -; D gene: TRBD2; CDR3 DNA: TGTGCCAGCAGCGTACAAGCGGGGTCGCGTGCCGAGCAGTTCTTC; CDR3 protein: CASSVQAGSRAEQFF
V gene: TRBV7-6; J gene: TRBJ2-1; clone size: many; D gene: -; CDR3 DNA: TGTGCCAAAGCTGAAGCCGGGAACAATGAGCAGTTCTTC; CDR3 protein: CAKAEAGNNEQFF
V gene: TRBV11-2; J gene: TRBJ2-5; clone size: many; D gene: TRBD1; CDR3 DNA: TGTGCCAGCAGAACCGGGACAGCTAAAGAGACCCAGTACTTC; CDR3 protein: CASRTGTAKETQYF
V gene: TRBV5-1; J gene: TRBJ1-2; clone size: few; D gene: TRBD1; CDR3 DNA: TGCGCCAGCAGCTCTACACAACAGGGGGCGGCTTACTATGGCTACACCTTC; CDR3 protein: CASSSTQQGAAYYGYTF
V gene: TRBV19; J gene: TRBJ2-5; clone size: few; D gene: TRBD2; CDR3 DNA: TGTGCCAGTAGTATAGCAGGTTGGCGGGAGATCCAAGAGACCCAGTACTTC; CDR3 protein: CASSIAGWREIQETQYF
V gene: TRBV3-1; J gene: TRBJ1-1; clone size: -; D gene: -; CDR3 DNA: TGTGCCAGCAGCCTGTCTGGGCTCCATAACACTGAAGCTTTCTTT; CDR3 protein: CASSLSGLHNTEAFF
V gene: TRBV29-1; J gene: TRBJ1-1; clone size: -; D gene: -; CDR3 DNA: TGCAGTGGTCTTACAGGGACAATGAACACTGAAGCTTTCTTT; CDR3 protein: CSGLTGTMNTEAFF
V gene: TRBV5-1; J gene: TRBJ2-7; clone size: few; D gene: TRBD2; CDR3 DNA: TGCGCCAGCAGGCAGCGGGAGGGCCCCTCCTCCTACGAGCAGTACTTC; CDR3 protein: CASRQREGPSSYEQYF
V gene: TRBV3-1; J gene: TRBJ2-2; clone size: few; D gene: -; CDR3 DNA: TGTGCCAGCAGCCAAGCGACGGTTAACACCGGGGAGCTGTTTTTT; CDR3 protein: CASSQATVNTGELFF
V gene: TRBV28; J gene: TRBJ1-5; clone size: -; D gene: -; CDR3 DNA: TGTGCCAGCAGTTTATGGCCGCTCGCGAATCAGCCCCAGCATTTT; CDR3 protein: CASSLWPLANQPQHF
V gene: TRBV7-3; J gene: TRBJ2-6; clone size: -; D gene: -; CDR3 DNA: TGTGCCAGCAGCCTCACGGCCTGGGCCAACGTCCTGACTTTC; CDR3 protein: CASSLTAWANVLTF
V gene: TRBV5-1; J gene: TRBJ2-1; clone size: few; D gene: TRBD1; CDR3 DNA: TGCGCCAGCAGCGGGGGACAGACGGGGCTTACTAGCTCCTACAATGAGCAGTTCTTC; CDR3 protein: CASSGGQTGLTSSYNEQFF
V gene: TRBV5-1; J gene: TRBJ1-1; clone size: few; D gene: -; CDR3 DNA: TGCGCCAGCAGCTTGCGAGGGGACAAGAACACTGAAGCTTTCTTT; CDR3 protein: CASSLRGDKNTEAFF
V gene: TRBV24-1; J gene: TRBJ1-1; clone size: many; D gene: -; CDR3 DNA: TGTGCCACCAGTGGCGGCGGAGGTTATGAAGCTTTCTTT; CDR3 protein: CATSGGGGYEAFF
V gene: TRBV2; J gene: TRBJ1-2; clone size: -; D gene: -; CDR3 DNA: TGTGCCAGCTTTTTCGTGCGGAATTATGGCTACACCTTC; CDR3 protein: CASFFVRNYGYTF
V gene: TRBV9; J gene: TRBJ2-7; clone size: few; D gene: -; CDR3 DNA: TGTGCCAGCAGCGTAAGGGGAGAGCCCTACGAGCAGTACTTC; CDR3 protein: CASSVRGEPYEQYF
V gene: TRBV9; J gene: TRBJ2-5; clone size: many; D gene: TRBD2; CDR3 DNA: TGTGCCAGCAGCTCCCGTCTAGCGGGGCGGGAGACCCAGTACTTC; CDR3 protein: CASSSRLAGRETQYF
V gene: TRBV3-1; J gene: TRBJ2-1; clone size: -; D gene: -; CDR3 DNA: TGTGCCAGCAGCCAAGGGCGAGACAATGAGCAGTTCTTC; CDR3 protein: CASSQGRDNEQFF
V gene: TRBV10-3; J gene: TRBJ2-5; clone size: many; D gene: -; CDR3 DNA: TGTGCCATCAGTGAGTTGGTGGGGGAGACCCAGTACTTC; CDR3 protein: CAISELVGETQYF
V gene: TRBV11-1; J gene: TRBJ1-1; clone size: few; D gene: -; CDR3 DNA: TGTGCCAGCAGCCTAGTGGGGTTGTCTTTGAACACTGAAGCTTTCTTT; CDR3 protein: CASSLVGLSLNTEAFF
V gene: TRBV9; J gene: TRBJ2-7; clone size: few; D gene: -; CDR3 DNA: TGTGCCAGCAGCGTAGAAGGGGGACGCCACGAGCAGTACTTC; CDR3 protein: CASSVEGGRHEQYF
V gene: TRBV5-6; J gene: TRBJ2-7; clone size: -; D gene: -; CDR3 DNA: TGTGCCAGCACCAGGGACCTAGCCTACGAGCAGTACTTC; CDR3 protein: CASTRDLAYEQYF
V gene: TRBV27; J gene: TRBJ2-2; clone size: few; D gene: TRBD2; CDR3 DNA: TGTGCCAGCAGTTTAACGGCGGGAGGTTCCCACGGGGAGCTGTTTTTT; CDR3 protein: CASSLTAGGSHGELFF
V gene: TRBV4-1; J gene: TRBJ1-1; clone size: -; D gene: -; CDR3 DNA: TGCGCCAGCCTAAATACAGGGAAAGCTTTCTTT; CDR3 protein: CASLNTGKAFF